The 9 T cell receptor beta chains below come from one sample, sequenced in a study of cytomegalovirus exposure and HLA in healthy donors. In the PCR, 60 Vbeta and 13 Jbeta primers were used. TCRdb's table, derived via immunoSEQ multiplex PCR, lists solely in-frame clones and lacks some. Across 130,000 to 150,000 clones, the top ten clones capture 0.75% to 1% of the sample. Source material: PBMCs. The source is a male donor in good health and CMV-seronegative.

The chain is built from TRBV6-5 and TRBJ1-1, with a weak D call TRBD1 (6 bases). V shed 6 bases and J shed 0 bases, with 14 bases lying between them. From germline, CDR1 is MNHEY and CDR2 SVGAGI. The CDR3 covers 15 residues. The CDR3 here is CASRRTGTMNTEAFF. As DNA, the CDR3 is TGTGCCAGCAGACGTACCGGGACAATGAACACTGAAGCTTTCTTT.

This chain connects TRBV30 to TRBJ2-7; 11 bases map to TRBD1. The CDR3 totals 16 residues. The V gene end was trimmed by 0 bases and the J gene end by 3 bases; junction bases not matched to a gene: 7. The germline V gene has CDR1 GTSNPN and CDR2 SVGIG (reference sequence). The CDR3 DNA reads as TGTGCCTGGAGTGTTATCGGGACAGGGGGAGGCTACGAGCAGTACTTC. Residues: CAWSVIGTGGGYEQYF.

The V call is TRBV10-3, the J call TRBJ2-7; D possibly corresponds to TRBD2 (6 bases). Deletions cut 6 bases from V and 3 bases from J, with 18 bases between. The CDR3 totals 15 residues. Germline V gene sequence: CDR1 ENHRY, CDR2 SYGVKD. The CDR3 protein is CAISHSDPGGYEQYF. CDR3 in DNA: TGTGCCATCAGCCACAGTGACCCCGGGGGCTACGAGCAGTACTTC.

The chain joins TRBV10-3 to TRBJ2-7, with D perhaps matching TRBD1 (6 bases). CDR3 length: 14 residues. Trimming removed 8 bases from V and 5 bases from J, with 19 bases in between. Germline V gene sequence: CDR1 ENHRY, CDR2 SYGVKD. The CDR3 nucleotides read TGTGCCATCGGCCGGGACACGATTTTGGACGAGCAGTACTTC. Translation: CAIGRDTILDEQYF.

The chain carries TRBV14 and TRBJ2-7; 14 nucleotides align to TRBD2. The CDR3 is made up of 20 amino acids. Unmatched junction bases numbered 22, after V lost 5 bases and J lost 7 bases. Germline CDR1 is SGHDN and CDR2 is FVKESK. CDR3 in DNA: TGTGCCAGCAGCGCTCGACCTCGACTAGCGGGAGGGGATAGCCCCTTGGAGCAGTACTTC. Amino acids: CASSARPRLAGGDSPLEQYF.

This chain links TRBV6-1 with TRBJ2-7; D not resolved. The CDR3 runs 13 residues. Germline CDR1 MNHNS, CDR2 SASEGT. Trimming left V 1 base short and J 3 bases short, with 7 bases between. CDR3 loop: CASSEGRFYEQYF. Here the CDR3 DNA reads TGTGCCAGCAGTGAAGGCAGATTCTACGAGCAGTACTTC.

The gene calls are TRBV29-1 and TRBJ1-1, with TRBD1 identical over 7 bases. J gave up 2 bases and V 8 bases, and 5 bases lay outside the gene matches. The germline V gene encodes CDR1 SQVTM and CDR2 ANQGSEA. The CDR3 contains 12 residues. CDR3 nucleotide sequence: TGCAGCACACGACAGGGAAACACTGAAGCTTTCTTT. Translating it yields CSTRQGNTEAFF.

The rearrangement links TRBV7-2 to TRBJ2-6, with D possibly being TRBD1 (6 bases). CDR3 length: 14 residues. Germline values: CDR1 SGHTA, CDR2 FQGNSA. Trimming cost V 10 bases and J 3 bases, with 13 bases left between them. The CDR3: CATNDRSGANVLTF. The CDR3 nucleotides read TGTGCCACCAATGACAGGAGTGGGGCCAACGTCCTGACTTTC.

The chain couples TRBV5-1 to TRBJ2-3, with 11 bases aligning to TRBD2. The V gene's germline CDR1 is SGHRS and CDR2 YFSETQ. Losses at the gene ends were 5 bases for V and 3 bases for J; bases not matched to a gene: 5. This CDR3 has 15 residues. CDR3 sequence (DNA): TGCGCCAGCAGTGCTAGCGGGAGGCCGACAGATACGCAGTATTTT. This sequence encodes CASSASGRPTDTQYF.